The rows below give T cell receptor beta chains drawn from one sample of a study of blood T cells in healthy people across ages. Each CDR3 protein gets one entry after TCRdb re-called the 5' RACE reads with MiXCR. The repertoire includes 1.5 million to 2 million distinct CDR3 sequences, roughly 27% of them detected once, and roughly 8% sits in the top ten. Sequencing was performed on blood. The receptors derive from a woman in her thirties in good health. The CDR3 runs from the conserved cysteine through the conserved F or W.

V	J	CDR3
TRBV5-6	TRBJ1-2	CASTGTAEFCGYTF
TRBV19	TRBJ2-3	CASSIRGSTDTQYF
TRBV6-5	TRBJ1-2	CASSYQATNYGYTF
TRBV20-1	TRBJ2-7	CSASPPLAGKYEQYF
TRBV11-2	TRBJ2-1	CASSLLVGQTGTGNNEQFF
TRBV12-3/TRBV12-4	TRBJ1-2	CASSFGPLYGYTF
TRBV11-2	TRBJ2-3	CASSLSGLGQGRYTQYF
TRBV5-1	TRBJ2-7	CASSFTGDSYEQYF
TRBV5-1	TRBJ1-4	CASSSNINEKLFF
TRBV5-1	TRBJ2-5	CASSMTIGETQYF
TRBV9	TRBJ2-1	CASIRSAGGTYNEQFF
TRBV20-1	TRBJ1-2	CSAYRGGFYYGYTF
TRBV7-2	TRBJ2-5	CASSPSYKQYF
TRBV24-1	TRBJ2-1	CATSDLQPGGYNEQFF
TRBV6-6	TRBJ2-7	CASTWGMGKDEQYF
TRBV20-1	TRBJ2-1	CGADRASGYNEQFF
TRBV4-1	TRBJ2-3	CASSQATLGEGGTQYF
TRBV27	TRBJ1-2	CASSSRALNGYTF
TRBV4-1	TRBJ2-3	CASSSGQGGNTQYF
TRBV12-3/TRBV12-4	TRBJ1-5	CASSVGQGLWQPQHF
TRBV12-3/TRBV12-4	TRBJ1-5	CASSISSNQPQHF
TRBV28	TRBJ1-5	CASVESGNQPQHF
TRBV12-3/TRBV12-4	TRBJ2-2	CASPSRGGGGELFF